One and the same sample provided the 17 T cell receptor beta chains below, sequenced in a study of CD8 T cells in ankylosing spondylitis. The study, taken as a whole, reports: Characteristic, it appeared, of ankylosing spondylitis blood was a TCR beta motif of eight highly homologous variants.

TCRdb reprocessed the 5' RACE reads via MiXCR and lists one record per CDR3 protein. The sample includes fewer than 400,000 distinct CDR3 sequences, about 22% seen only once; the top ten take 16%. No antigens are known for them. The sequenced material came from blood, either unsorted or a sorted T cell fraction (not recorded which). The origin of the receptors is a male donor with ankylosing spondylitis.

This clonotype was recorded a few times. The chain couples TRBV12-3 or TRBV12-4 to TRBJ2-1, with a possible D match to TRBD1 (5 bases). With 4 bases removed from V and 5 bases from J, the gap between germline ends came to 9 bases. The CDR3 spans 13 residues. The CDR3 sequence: CASSYGRDNEQFF. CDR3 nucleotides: TGTGCCAGCAGTTACGGCAGGGACAATGAGCAGTTCTTC.

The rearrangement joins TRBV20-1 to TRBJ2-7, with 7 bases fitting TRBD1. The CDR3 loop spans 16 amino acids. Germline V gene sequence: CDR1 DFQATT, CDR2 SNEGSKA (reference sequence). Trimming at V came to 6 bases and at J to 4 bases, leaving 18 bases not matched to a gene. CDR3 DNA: TGCAGTGCCGAGATTTTTGAGGGGGCGAAAGTTTACGAGCAGTACTTC. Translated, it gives CSAEIFEGAKVYEQYF.

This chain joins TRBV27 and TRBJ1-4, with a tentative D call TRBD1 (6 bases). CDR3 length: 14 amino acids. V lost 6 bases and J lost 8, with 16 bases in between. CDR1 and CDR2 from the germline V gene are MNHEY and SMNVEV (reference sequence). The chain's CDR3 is CASRYRAEGEKLFF. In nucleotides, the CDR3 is TGTGCCAGCAGATACAGGGCCGAGGGGGAAAAACTGTTTTTT.

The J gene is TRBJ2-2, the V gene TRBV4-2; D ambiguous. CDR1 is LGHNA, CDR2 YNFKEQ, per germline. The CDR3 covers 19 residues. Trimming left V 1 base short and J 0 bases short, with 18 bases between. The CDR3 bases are TGTGCCAGCAGCCAAGGGTACTTGAGAGCGCGTGCGAACACCGGGGAGCTGTTTTTT. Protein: CASSQGYLRARANTGELFF.

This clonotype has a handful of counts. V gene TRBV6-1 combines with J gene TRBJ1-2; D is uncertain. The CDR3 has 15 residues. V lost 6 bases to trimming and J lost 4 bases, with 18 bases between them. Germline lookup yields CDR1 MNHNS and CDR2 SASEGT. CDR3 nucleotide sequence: TGTGCCAGCAGCCTGGACTCAGATATTGTCTATGGCTACACCTTC. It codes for CASSLDSDIVYGYTF.

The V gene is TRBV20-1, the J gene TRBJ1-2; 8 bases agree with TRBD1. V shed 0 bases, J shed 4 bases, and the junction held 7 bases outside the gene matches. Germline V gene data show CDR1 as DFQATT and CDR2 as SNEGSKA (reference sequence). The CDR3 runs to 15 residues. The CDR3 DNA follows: TGCAGTGCTAGAGATTCGACAGGGGCCCCCTATGGCTACACCTTC. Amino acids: CSARDSTGAPYGYTF.

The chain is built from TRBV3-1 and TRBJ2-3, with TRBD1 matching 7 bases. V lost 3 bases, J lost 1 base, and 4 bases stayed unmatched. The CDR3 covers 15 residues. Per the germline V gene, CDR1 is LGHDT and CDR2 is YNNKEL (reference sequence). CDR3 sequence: CASSQRQGRTDTQYF. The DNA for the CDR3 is TGTGCCAGCAGCCAGAGACAGGGACGCACAGATACGCAGTATTTT.

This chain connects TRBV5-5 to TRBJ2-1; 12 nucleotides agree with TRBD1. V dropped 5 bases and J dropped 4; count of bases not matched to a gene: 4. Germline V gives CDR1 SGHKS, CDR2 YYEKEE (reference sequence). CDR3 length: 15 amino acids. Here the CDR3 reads CASRRDRGPYNEQFF. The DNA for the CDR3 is TGTGCCAGCAGGAGGGACAGGGGGCCTTACAATGAGCAGTTCTTC.

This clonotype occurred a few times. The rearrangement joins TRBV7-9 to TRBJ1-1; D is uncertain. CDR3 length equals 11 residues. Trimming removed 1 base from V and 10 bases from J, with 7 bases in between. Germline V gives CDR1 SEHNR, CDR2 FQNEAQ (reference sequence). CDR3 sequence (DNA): TGTGCCAGCAGCTTAGGCTGGGGAGCTTTCTTT. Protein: CASSLGWGAFF. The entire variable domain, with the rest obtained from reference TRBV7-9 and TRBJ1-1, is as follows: DTGVSQNPRHKITKRGQNVTFRCDPISEHNRLYWYRQTLGQGPEFLTYFQNEAQLEKSRLLSDRFSAERPKGSFSTLEIQRTEQGDSAMYLCASSLGWGAFFGQGTRLTVV.

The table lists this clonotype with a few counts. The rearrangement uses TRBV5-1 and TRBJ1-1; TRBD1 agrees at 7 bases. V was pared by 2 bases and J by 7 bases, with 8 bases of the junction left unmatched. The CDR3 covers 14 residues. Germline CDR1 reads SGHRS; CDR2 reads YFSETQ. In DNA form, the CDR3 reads TGCGCCAGCAGCTTAGGGGGCGCTGAAATTGAAGCTTTCTTT. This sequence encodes CASSLGGAEIEAFF. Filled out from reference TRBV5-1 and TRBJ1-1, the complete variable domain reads KAGVTQTPRYLIKTRGQQVTLSCSPISGHRSVSWYQQTPGQGLQFLFEYFSETQRNKGNFPGRFSGRQFSNSRSEMNVSTLELGDSALYLCASSLGGAEIEAFFGQGTRLTVV.

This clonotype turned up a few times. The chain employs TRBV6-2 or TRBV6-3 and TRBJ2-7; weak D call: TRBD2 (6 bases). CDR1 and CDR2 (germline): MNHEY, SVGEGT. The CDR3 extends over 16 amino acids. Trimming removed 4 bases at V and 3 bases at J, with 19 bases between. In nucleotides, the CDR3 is TGTGCCAGCAGTTGGGCGGGAAAGAAGGTGGGCTACGAGCAGTACTTC. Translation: CASSWAGKKVGYEQYF.

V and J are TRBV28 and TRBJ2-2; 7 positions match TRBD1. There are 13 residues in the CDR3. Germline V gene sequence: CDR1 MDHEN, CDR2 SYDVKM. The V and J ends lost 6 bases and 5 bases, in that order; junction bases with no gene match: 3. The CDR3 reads CASSMTGTGELFF. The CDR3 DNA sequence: TGTGCCAGCAGCATGACAGGGACCGGGGAGCTGTTTTTT.

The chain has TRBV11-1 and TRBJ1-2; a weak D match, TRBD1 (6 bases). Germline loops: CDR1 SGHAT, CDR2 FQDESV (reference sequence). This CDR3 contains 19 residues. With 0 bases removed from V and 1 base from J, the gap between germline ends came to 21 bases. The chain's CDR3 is CASSLAFGGTAPINYGYTF. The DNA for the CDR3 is TGTGCCAGCAGCTTAGCGTTCGGGGGCACGGCACCAATTAACTATGGCTACACCTTC.

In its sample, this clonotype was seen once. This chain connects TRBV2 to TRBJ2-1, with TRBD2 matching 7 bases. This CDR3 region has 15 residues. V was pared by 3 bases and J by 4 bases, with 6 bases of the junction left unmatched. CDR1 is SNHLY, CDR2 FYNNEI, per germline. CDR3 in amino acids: CASSERVAGYNEQFF. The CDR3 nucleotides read TGTGCCAGCAGTGAGAGGGTAGCGGGTTACAATGAGCAGTTCTTC.

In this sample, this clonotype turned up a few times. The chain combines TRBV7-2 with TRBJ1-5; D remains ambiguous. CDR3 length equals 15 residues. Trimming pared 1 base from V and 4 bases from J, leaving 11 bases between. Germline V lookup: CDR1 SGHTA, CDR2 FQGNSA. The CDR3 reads CASSLGGEPNQPQHF. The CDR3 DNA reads TGTGCCAGCAGCTTAGGGGGAGAGCCAAATCAGCCCCAGCATTTT.

For the CDR3, the DNA is TGTGCCTGGAGTGTATTTGCGGGAGGGAATGAGCAGTTCTTC. Translation gives CAWSVFAGGNEQFF. The J gene is TRBJ2-1, the V gene TRBV30, with TRBD2 identical over 9 bases. The germline V gene encodes CDR1 GTSNPN and CDR2 SVGIG (reference sequence). The CDR3 loop spans 14 amino acids. V trimming: 0 bases; J trimming: 7 bases; junction bases outside the gene matches: 4.

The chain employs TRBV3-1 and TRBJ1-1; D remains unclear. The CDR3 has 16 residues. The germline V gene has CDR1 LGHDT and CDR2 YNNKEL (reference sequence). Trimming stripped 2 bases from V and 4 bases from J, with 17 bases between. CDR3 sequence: CASSQPHRGLGTEAFF. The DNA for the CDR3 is TGTGCCAGCAGCCAACCTCACAGAGGTTTGGGCACTGAAGCTTTCTTT.